This T cell receptor beta chain was recorded in a study of beta chain features in type 1 diabetes (dated by TCRdb to the late 2010s). Background for the entire study: No differences in mean age, gender distribution, total cell number or subset yield were found between patients and healthy donors. A total of about 99,000,000 sorted cells were examined across all samples, and RNA yield correlated strongly with the number of cells per subset. The study compared TCRB repertoires of sorted circulating CD4+ T cell subsets between recently diagnosed type 1 diabetes patients and matched healthy donors. Regulatory and stem cell-like memory subsets were isolated from only 8 patients and roughly eight healthy donors, whereas naive and central memory subsets came from all 30 or so donors.

The entire amount of isolated RNA was reverse transcribed using the High Capacity cDNA Reverse Transcription Kit, so the sequenced TCRB transcripts were expressed ones. Naive, central memory and regulatory T cell samples underwent deep immunoSEQ sequencing, averaging around 4 million total reads per sample. Sorted cells were lysed in RLT buffer and RNA was extracted with DNase-treated RNeasy Micro or Mini kits, depending on cell number. Each cell subset was processed on its own to prevent cross-contamination, while patient and healthy donor samples were processed together. The immunoSEQ multiplex PCR was used to amplify TCRB sequences from cDNA, yielding 87-bp fragments that span the CDR3 region. Sequencing of the amplicons was performed on the Illumina HiSeq platform. The original methods were these. Synthetic template baselines were used to correct PCR bias computationally, reads within Hamming distance 2 were collapsed, and singletons that could not be merged were discarded. Reads were aligned against IMGT so that V, D and J genes, CDR3 length and insertions or deletions at six rearrangement sites could be assigned. Clonotype counts were normalized to sorted cell number within each subset before computing true diversity and Gini coefficients with the tcR R package. The overlap coefficient, calculated on TCRB nucleotide sequences, was used to measure repertoire sharing. TCRdb re-hosts the immuneACCESS table, in-frame sequences only. Its copies lack some clones; in the studies checked, an unresolved V gene accounts for under half of them, and the cause for the rest is not known. The V and J calls and clone size are taken from that table; D and trimming were inferred from the DNA. For this sample the table gives tens of thousands of clones, of which around half were detected only once. The leading ten clones occupy 2.6% of the sample.

Each donor gave one peripheral blood draw, averaging roughly 120 mL, which was collected into heparinised tubes. Using a panel that included CD45RO, CCR7, CD25, CD127, CD95 and CD27, naive, central memory, regulatory and stem cell-like memory CD4+ T cells were sorted on a BD FACSAria II. All sorted populations exceeded 95% purity. PBMCs were isolated right away by Lymphoprep density gradient centrifugation and were stained directly, without culture. To minimize batch effects, samples were stained and sorted in pairs, one healthy donor with one patient per experiment. With regard to this clone: Its antigen remains undetermined. No per-base quality is available; no much larger clone lies one base away.

Broader findings and caveats from the paper: Naive, central memory and regulatory TCRB repertoires appeared more similar among patients than among healthy donors. Because small numbers of individuals were included in the HLA sub-analyses, any influence of HLA type on TCRB rearrangement was left unresolved. Shorter templates might have been favored by PCR, but patient and control samples were amplified and corrected together, so both groups would have been affected equally by any skew. At VDJ recombination sites, type 1 diabetes patients had fewer insertions and more deleted nucleotides, which implies abnormalities in thymic rearrangement. Because cDNA rather than genomic DNA was sequenced, highly expressing activated cells could have been over-represented, although no difference in activation and CD3 levels was found between groups. In all four CD4+ subsets, TCRB CDR3 length was moderately but significantly shorter in type 1 diabetes patients.

V is clipped by 7 bases and J by 5 bases, and the sequence between their germline boundaries is 20 bases long. The CDR3 holds 15 amino acids from the cysteine to the phenylalanine. Just CDR3 DNA is preserved here, 45 bases in frame from base 1. CDR1 and CDR2, per the germline V gene, are MNHNS and SASEGT. The receptor comes from a woman in her forties with type 1 diabetes. Here the chain combines TRBV6-1 and TRBJ2-5; TRBD1 is perhaps the D gene, given 6 matching bases. The specimen was Tregs from blood. The cell subset or site label on this specimen signifies: regulatory CD4+ T cells. The DNA sequence is given as TGTGCCAGCACCGTTTCTGGGGGCTTGATGGAGACCCAGTACTTC. Its product reads: CASTVSGGLMETQYF.